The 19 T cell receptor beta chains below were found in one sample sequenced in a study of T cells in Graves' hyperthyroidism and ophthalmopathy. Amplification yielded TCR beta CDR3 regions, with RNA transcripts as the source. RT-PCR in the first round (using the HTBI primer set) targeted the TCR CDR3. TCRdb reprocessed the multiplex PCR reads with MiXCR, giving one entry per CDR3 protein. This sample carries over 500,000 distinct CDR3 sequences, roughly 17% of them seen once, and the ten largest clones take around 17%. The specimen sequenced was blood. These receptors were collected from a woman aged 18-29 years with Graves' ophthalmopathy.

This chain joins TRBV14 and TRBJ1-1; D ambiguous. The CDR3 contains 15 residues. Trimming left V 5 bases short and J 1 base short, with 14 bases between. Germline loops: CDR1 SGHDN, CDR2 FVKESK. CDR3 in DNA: TGTGCCAGCAGCACCGCCCGGGTGGGGAACACTGAAGCTTTCTTT. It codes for CASSTARVGNTEAFF.

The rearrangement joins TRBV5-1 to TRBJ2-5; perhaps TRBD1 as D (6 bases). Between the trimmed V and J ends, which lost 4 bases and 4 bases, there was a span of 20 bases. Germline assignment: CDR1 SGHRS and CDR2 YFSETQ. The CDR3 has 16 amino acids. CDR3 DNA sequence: TGCGCCAGCAGCCTGGGGTTGGGGGCCTCGGGAGAGACCCAGTACTTC. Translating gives CASSLGLGASGETQYF.

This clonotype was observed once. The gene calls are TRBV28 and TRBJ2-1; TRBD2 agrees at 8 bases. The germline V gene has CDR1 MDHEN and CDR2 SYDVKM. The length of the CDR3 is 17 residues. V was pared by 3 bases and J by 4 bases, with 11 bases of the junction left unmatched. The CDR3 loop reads CASSLLAGGIFYNEQFF. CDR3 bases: TGTGCCAGCAGTTTGTTGGCGGGAGGAATATTTTACAATGAGCAGTTCTTC.

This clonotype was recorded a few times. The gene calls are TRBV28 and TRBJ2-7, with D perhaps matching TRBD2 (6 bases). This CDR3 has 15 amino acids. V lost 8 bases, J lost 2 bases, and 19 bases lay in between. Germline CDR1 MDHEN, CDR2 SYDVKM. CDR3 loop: CASLFGPSDAYEQYF. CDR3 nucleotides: TGTGCCAGCTTGTTTGGACCTAGCGATGCCTACGAGCAGTACTTC.

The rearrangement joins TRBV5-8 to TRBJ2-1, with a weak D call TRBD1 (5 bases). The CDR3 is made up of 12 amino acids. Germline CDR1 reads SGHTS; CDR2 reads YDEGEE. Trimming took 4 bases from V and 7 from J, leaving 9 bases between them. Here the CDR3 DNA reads TGTGCCAGCAGCATACGACAGAATGAGCAGTTCTTC. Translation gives CASSIRQNEQFF.

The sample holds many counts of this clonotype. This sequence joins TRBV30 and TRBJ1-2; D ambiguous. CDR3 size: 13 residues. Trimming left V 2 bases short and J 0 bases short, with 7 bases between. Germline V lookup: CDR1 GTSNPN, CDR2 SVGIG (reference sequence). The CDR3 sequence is CAWSYTANYGYTF. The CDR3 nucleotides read TGTGCCTGGAGTTACACCGCTAACTATGGCTACACCTTC. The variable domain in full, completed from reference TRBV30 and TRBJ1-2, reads SQTIHQWPATLVQPVGSPLSLECTVEGTSNPNLYWYRQAAGRGLQLLFYSVGIGQISSEVPQNLSASRPQDRQFILSSKKLLLSDSGFYLCAWSYTANYGYTFGSGTRLTVV.

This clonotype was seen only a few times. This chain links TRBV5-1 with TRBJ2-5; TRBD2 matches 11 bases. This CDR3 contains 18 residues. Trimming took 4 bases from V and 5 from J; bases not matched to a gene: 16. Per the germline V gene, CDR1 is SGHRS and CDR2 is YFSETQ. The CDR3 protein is CASSGTGTSGPAGETQYF. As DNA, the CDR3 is TGCGCCAGCAGCGGGACCGGGACTAGCGGCCCGGCGGGGGAGACCCAGTACTTC.

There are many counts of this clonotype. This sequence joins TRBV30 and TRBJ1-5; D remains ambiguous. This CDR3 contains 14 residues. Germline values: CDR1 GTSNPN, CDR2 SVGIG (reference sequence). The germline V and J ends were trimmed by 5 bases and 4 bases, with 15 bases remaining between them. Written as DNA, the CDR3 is TGTGCCTGGGTGCGGGCAGGCGGGAATCAGCCCCAGCATTTT. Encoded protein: CAWVRAGGNQPQHF.

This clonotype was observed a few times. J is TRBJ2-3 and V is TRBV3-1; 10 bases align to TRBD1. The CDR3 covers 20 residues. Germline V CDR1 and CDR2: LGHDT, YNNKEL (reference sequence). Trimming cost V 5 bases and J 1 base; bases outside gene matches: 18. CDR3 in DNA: TGTGCCAGCAGCGCCACCGGGACAGGGGACCACCTTACTCGCACAGATACGCAGTATTTT. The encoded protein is CASSATGTGDHLTRTDTQYF.

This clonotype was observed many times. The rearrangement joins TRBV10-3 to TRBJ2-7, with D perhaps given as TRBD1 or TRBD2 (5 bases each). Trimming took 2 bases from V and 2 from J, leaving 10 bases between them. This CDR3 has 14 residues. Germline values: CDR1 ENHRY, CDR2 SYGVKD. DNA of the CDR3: TGTGCCATCAGTGAGGGGGACGTAGCCTACGAGCAGTACTTC. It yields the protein CAISEGDVAYEQYF.

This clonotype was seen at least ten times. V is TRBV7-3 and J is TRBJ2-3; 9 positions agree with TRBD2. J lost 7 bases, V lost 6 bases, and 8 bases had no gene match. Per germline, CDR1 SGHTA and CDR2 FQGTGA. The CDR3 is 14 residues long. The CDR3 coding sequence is TGTGCCAGCAGTCAGGGGCTAGCGGGGCATACGCAGTATTTT. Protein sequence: CASSQGLAGHTQYF.

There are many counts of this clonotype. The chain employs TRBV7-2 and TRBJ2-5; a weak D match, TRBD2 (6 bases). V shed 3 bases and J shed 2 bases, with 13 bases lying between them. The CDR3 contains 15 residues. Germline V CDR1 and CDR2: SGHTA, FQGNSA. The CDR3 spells CASSFLGGPQETQYF. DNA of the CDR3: TGTGCCAGCAGCTTCTTGGGGGGACCACAAGAGACCCAGTACTTC.

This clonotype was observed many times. The CDR3, as DNA: TGTGCCACCTCGCCGGGGGACGGATCACCCCTCCACTTT. Translated: CATSPGDGSPLHF. The chain links TRBV15 to TRBJ1-6, with D tentatively TRBD1 (5 bases). The CDR3 sequence is 13 residues long. The V gene lost 8 bases and the J gene lost 10 bases, with 15 bases spanning the gap. Germline V gene lookup returns CDR1 LNHNV and CDR2 YYDKDF (reference sequence).

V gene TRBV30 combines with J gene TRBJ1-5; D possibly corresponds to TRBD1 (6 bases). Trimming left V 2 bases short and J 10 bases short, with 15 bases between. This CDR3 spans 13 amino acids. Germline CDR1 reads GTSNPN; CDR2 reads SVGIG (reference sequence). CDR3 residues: CAWSLGGTFPQHF. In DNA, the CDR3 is TGTGCCTGGAGTCTCGGGGGGACATTTCCCCAGCATTTT.

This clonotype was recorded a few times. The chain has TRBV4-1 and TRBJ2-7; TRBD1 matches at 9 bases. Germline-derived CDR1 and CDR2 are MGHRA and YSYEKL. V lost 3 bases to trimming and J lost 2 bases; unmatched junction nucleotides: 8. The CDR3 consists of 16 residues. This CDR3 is CASSQEDRGTAYEQYF. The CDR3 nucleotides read TGCGCCAGCAGCCAGGAGGACAGGGGAACTGCCTACGAGCAGTACTTC.

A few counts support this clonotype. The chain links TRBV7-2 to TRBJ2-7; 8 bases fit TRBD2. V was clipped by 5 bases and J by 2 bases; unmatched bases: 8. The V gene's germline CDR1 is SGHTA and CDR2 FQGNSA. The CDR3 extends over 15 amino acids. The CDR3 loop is CASSQEREPTYEQYF. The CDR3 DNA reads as TGTGCCAGCAGCCAAGAGCGGGAGCCCACCTACGAGCAGTACTTC.

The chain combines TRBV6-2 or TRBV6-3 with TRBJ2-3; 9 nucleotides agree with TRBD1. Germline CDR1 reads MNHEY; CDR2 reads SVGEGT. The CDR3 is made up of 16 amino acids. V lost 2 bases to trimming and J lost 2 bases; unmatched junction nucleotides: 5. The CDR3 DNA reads TGTGCCAGCAGTTACCACTGGGACAGGGTCACAGATACGCAGTATTTT. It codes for CASSYHWDRVTDTQYF.

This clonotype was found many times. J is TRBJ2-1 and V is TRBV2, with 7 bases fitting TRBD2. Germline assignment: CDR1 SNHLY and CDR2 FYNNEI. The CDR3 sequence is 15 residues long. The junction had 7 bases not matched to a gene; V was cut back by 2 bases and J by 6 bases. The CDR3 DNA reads TGTGCCAGCAGTGAAATGGGACTAACCTCCAATGAGCAGTTCTTC. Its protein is CASSEMGLTSNEQFF.

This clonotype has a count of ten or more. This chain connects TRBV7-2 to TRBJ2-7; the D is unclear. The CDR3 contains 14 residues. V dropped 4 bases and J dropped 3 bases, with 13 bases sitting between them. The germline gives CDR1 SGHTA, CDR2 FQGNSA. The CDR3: CASSYTTGRYEQYF. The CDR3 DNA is TGTGCCAGCAGCTATACTACCGGTCGCTACGAGCAGTACTTC. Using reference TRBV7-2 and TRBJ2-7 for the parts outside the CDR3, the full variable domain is GAGVSQSPSNKVTEKGKDVELRCDPISGHTALYWYRQSLGQGLEFLIYFQGNSAPDKSGLPSDRFSAERTGGSVSTLTIQRTQQEDSAVYLCASSYTTGRYEQYFGPGTRLTVT.